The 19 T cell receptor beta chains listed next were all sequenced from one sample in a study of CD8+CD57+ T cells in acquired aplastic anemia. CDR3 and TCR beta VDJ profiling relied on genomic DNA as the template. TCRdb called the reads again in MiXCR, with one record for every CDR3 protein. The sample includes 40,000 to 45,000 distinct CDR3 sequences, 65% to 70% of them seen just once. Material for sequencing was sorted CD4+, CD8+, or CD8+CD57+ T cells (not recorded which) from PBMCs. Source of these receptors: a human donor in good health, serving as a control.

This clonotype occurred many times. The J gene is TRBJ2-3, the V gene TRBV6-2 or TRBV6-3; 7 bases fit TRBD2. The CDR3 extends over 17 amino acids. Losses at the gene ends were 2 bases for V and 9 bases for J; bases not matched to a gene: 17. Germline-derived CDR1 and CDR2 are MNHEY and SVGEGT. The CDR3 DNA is TGTGCCAGCAGTTACGTCGGTCGGGGGGTTCCTCAAGGGACGCAGTATTTT. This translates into CASSYVGRGVPQGTQYF.

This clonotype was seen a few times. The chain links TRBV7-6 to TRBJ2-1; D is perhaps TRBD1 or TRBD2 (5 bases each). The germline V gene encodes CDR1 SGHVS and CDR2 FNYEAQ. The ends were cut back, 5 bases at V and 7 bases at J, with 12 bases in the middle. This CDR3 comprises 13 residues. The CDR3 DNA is TGTGCCAGCAGCGCCGGGACCCAGAATGAGCAGTTCTTC. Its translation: CASSAGTQNEQFF.

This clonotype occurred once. The DNA of the CDR3 is TGTGCCAGTAGTATCACGGGACTTGTCTACTACGAGCAGTACTTC. Translation: CASSITGLVYYEQYF. This chain uses TRBV19 with TRBJ2-7; possibly TRBD2 for D (6 bases). Germline CDR1 is LNHDA and CDR2 is SQIVND (reference sequence). V dropped 3 bases and J dropped 3 bases, with 15 bases sitting between them. The CDR3 sequence is 15 residues long.

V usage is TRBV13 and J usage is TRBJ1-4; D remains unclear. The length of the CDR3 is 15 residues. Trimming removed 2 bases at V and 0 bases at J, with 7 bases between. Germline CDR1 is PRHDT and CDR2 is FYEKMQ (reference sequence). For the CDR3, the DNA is TGTGCCAGCAGCTTAAGCGGGACAACTAATGAAAAACTGTTTTTT. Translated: CASSLSGTTNEKLFF. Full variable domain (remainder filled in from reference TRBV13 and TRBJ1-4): AAGVIQSPRHLIKEKRETATLKCYPIPRHDTVYWYQQGPGQDPQFLISFYEKMQSDKGSIPDRFSAQQFSDYHSELNMSSLELGDSALYFCASSLSGTTNEKLFFGSGTQLSVL.

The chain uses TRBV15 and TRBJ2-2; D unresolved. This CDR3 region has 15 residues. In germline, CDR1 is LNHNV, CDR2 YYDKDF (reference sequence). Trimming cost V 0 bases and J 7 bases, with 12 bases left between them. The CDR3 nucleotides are TGTGCCACCAGCAGAGATTTGCCGACTCACGGGGAGCTGTTTTTT. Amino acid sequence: CATSRDLPTHGELFF.

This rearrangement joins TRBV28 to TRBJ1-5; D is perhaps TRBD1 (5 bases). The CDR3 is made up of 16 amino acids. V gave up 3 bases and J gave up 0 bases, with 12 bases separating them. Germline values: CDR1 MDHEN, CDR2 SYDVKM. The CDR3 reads CASSLAGDYSNQPQHF. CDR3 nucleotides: TGTGCCAGCAGTTTGGCCGGGGACTATAGCAATCAGCCCCAGCATTTT.

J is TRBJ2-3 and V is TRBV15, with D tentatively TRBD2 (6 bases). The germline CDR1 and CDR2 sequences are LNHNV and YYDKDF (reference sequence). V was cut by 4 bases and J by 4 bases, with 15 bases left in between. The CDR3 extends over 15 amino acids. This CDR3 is CATSTAGGSADTQYF. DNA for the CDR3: TGTGCCACCAGCACAGCTGGAGGGAGCGCAGATACGCAGTATTTT. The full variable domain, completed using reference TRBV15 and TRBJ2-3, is DAMVIQNPRYQVTQFGKPVTLSCSQTLNHNVMYWYQQKSSQAPKLLFHYYDKDFNNEADTPDNFQSRRPNTSFCFLDIRSPGLGDTAMYLCATSTAGGSADTQYFGPGTRLTVL.

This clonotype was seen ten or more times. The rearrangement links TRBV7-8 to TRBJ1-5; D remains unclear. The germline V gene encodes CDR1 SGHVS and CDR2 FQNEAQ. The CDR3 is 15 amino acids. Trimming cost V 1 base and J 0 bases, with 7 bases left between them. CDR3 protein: CASSLDPNSNQPQHF. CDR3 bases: TGTGCCAGCAGCTTAGATCCCAATAGCAATCAGCCCCAGCATTTT.

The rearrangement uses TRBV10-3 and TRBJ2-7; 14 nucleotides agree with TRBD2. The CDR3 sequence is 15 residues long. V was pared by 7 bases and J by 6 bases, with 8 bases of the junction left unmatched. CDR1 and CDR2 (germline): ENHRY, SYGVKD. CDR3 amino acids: CAITRTSGGLGEQYF. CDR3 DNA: TGTGCCATCACTCGGACTAGCGGGGGGTTAGGCGAGCAGTACTTC.

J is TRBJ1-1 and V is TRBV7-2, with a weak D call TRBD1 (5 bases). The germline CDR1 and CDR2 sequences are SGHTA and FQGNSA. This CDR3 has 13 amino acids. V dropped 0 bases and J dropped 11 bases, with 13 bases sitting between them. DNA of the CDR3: TGTGCCAGCAGCTTAGCGCAGGGCGGCGTGGCTTTCTTT. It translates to CASSLAQGGVAFF.

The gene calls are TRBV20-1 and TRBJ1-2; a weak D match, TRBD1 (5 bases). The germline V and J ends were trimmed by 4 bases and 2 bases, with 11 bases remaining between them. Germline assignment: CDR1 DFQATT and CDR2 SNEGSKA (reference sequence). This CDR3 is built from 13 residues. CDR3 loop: CSAKDSVNYGYTF. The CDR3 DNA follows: TGCAGTGCTAAAGACAGCGTCAACTATGGCTACACCTTC.

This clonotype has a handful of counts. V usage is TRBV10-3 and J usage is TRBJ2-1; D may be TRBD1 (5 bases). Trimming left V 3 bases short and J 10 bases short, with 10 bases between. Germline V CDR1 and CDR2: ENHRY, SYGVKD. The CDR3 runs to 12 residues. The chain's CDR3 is CAISDPNREQFF. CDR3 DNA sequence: TGTGCCATCAGTGATCCCAACAGGGAGCAGTTCTTC.

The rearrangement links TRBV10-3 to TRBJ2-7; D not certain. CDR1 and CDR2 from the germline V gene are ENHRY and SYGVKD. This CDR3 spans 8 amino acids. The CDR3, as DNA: TGTGAGGTGTACGAGCAGTACTTC. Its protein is CEVYEQYF.

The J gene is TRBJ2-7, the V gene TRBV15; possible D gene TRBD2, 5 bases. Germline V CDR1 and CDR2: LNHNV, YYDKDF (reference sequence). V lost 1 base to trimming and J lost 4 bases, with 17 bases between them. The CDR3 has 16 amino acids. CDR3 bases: TGTGCCACCAGCAGAGCGTTGGACTCAAGCCCTTACGAGCAGTACTTC. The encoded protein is CATSRALDSSPYEQYF. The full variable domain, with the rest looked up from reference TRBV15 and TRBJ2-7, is DAMVIQNPRYQVTQFGKPVTLSCSQTLNHNVMYWYQQKSSQAPKLLFHYYDKDFNNEADTPDNFQSRRPNTSFCFLDIRSPGLGDTAMYLCATSRALDSSPYEQYFGPGTRLTVT.

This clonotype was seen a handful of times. The CDR3 region is CASSVYRGATNEKLFF. CDR3 nucleotide sequence: TGTGCCAGCAGTGTCTACAGGGGTGCAACTAATGAAAAACTGTTTTTT. The chain joins TRBV28 to TRBJ1-4; TRBD1 agrees at 7 bases. J gave up 0 bases and V 5 bases, and 6 bases lay outside the gene matches. In germline, CDR1 is MDHEN, CDR2 SYDVKM. This CDR3 contains 16 residues. Full variable domain (missing parts from reference TRBV28 and TRBJ1-4): DVKVTQSSRYLVKRTGEKVFLECVQDMDHENMFWYRQDPGLGLRLIYFSYDVKMKEKGDIPEGYSVSREKKERFSLILESASTNQTSMYLCASSVYRGATNEKLFFGSGTQLSVL.

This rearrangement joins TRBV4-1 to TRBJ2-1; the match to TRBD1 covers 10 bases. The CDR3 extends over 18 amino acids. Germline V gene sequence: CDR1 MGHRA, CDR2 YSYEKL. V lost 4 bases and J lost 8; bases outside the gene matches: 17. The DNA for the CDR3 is TGCGCCAGCAGCCGCAAAGGGGGGACAGGGGACGGTTTCGATGAGCAGTTCTTC. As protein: CASSRKGGTGDGFDEQFF.

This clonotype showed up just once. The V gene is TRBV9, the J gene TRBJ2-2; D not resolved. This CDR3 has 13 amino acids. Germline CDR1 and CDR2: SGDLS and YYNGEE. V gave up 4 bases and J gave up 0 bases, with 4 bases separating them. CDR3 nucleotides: TGTGCCAGCAGCCAGACGAACACCGGGGAGCTGTTTTTT. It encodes CASSQTNTGELFF.

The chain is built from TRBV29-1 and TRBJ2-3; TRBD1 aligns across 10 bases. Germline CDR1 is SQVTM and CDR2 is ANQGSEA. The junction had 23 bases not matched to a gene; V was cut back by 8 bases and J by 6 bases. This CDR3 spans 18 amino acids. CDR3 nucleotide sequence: TGCAGCACAACCCCCGGGACAGGGGTTCCCCATGGTTCGGATACGCAGTATTTT. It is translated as CSTTPGTGVPHGSDTQYF.

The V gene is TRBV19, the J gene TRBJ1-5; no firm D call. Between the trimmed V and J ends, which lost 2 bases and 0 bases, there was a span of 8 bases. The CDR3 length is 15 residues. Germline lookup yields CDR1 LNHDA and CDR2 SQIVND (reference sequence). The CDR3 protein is CASSISGSSNQPQHF. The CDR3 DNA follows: TGTGCCAGTAGTATAAGTGGGTCTAGCAATCAGCCCCAGCATTTT.